The 19 T cell receptor beta chains in this list originate from one sample, sequenced in a study of shared clonotypes between healthy human individuals. Profiling relied on immunoSEQ multiplex PCR, and the TCRdb table lists in-frame clones only, not all of them. In the table there are under 1,100,000 clones, 70% to 80% of which are singletons. The sample comprised memory CD4+ T cells from PBMCs. As for subset: CD45RA-negative fraction. The source of these receptors is a man aged 18 to 30 in good health. Some clones in this sample may be carry-over from other donors' samples.

For this clone: A junction boundary mismatches the germline segment, possibly from a read error. The chain is built from TRBV7-2 and TRBJ1-5, with D tentatively TRBD1 (6 bases). CDR3 size: 15 residues. Germline CDR1 and CDR2: SGHTA and FQGNSA. The CDR3 region is CASSLLTGSNQPRHF. The CDR3 nucleotides read TGTGCCAGCAGCTTGCTGACAGGTTCTAATCAGCCCCGGCATTTT.

The gene calls are TRBV4-1 and TRBJ2-5; possibly TRBD1 or TRBD2 for D (6 bases each). The CDR3 has 18 amino acids. V lost 3 bases, J lost 2 bases, and 22 bases lay in between. CDR1 and CDR2 from the germline V gene are MGHRA and YSYEKL. The DNA for the CDR3 is TGCGCCAGCAGCCAGTGGATTCGGGGGATAGGGGGACAAGAGACCCAGTACTTC. It is translated as CASSQWIRGIGGQETQYF.

The V call is TRBV27, the J call TRBJ2-3, with D uncertain. Per the germline V gene, CDR1 is MNHEY and CDR2 is SMNVEV (reference sequence). Trimming removed 3 bases from V and 0 bases from J, with 10 bases in between. The CDR3 is made up of 15 amino acids. CDR3 sequence (DNA): TGTGCCAGCAGTTTGATGTCCCTCAGCACAGATACGCAGTATTTT. Protein sequence: CASSLMSLSTDTQYF.

On this clone itself: The identical CDR3 is also encoded by other nucleotide sequences in the sample. This chain links TRBV30 with TRBJ1-5; D is unclear. The germline V and J ends were trimmed by 2 bases and 7 bases, with 12 bases remaining between them. Germline V CDR1 and CDR2: GTSNPN, SVGIG (reference sequence). This CDR3 has 13 amino acids. The CDR3 nucleotides read TGTGCCTGGAGTACGAGGGCTGGGCAGCCCCAGCATTTT. Protein: CAWSTRAGQPQHF.

The rearrangement joins TRBV4-3 to TRBJ1-2; maybe TRBD1 (6 bases). This CDR3 spans 13 amino acids. Trimming took off 3 bases at V and 5 bases at J, with 10 bases between the two ends. Germline CDR1 reads LGHNA; CDR2 reads YSLEER. CDR3 nucleotide sequence: TGCGCCAGCAGCCATGGCAGGGGATATGGCTACACCTTC. This translates into CASSHGRGYGYTF.

The rearrangement uses TRBV5-1 and TRBJ1-4; weak D call: TRBD1 (5 bases). CDR1 is SGHRS, CDR2 YFSETQ, per germline. The V end lost 4 bases, the J end lost 8 bases, and 15 bases lay between the germline ends. This CDR3 comprises 14 residues. The CDR3 loop is CASSRSAGQEKLFF. In DNA form, the CDR3 reads TGCGCCAGCAGCAGGTCGGCGGGGCAGGAAAAACTGTTTTTT.

Concerning this clone: This sample includes further DNA sequences coding for the same CDR3. J is TRBJ2-7 and V is TRBV28, with D unclear. With 2 bases removed from V and 4 bases from J, the gap between germline ends came to 6 bases. Looked up from germline, CDR1 is MDHEN and CDR2 is SYDVKM. This CDR3 has 12 residues. The CDR3 sequence: CASSLGDYEQYF. CDR3 nucleotide sequence: TGTGCCAGCAGTTTAGGCGATTACGAGCAGTACTTC.

The chain couples TRBV28 to TRBJ2-7, with a weak D call TRBD2 (6 bases). This CDR3 region has 15 residues. The V gene's germline CDR1 is MDHEN and CDR2 SYDVKM. V was cut by 5 bases and J by 12 bases, with 26 bases left in between. In DNA form, the CDR3 reads TGTGCCAGCAGTCCCAACATCCACCGGGAGCCGACGGGGTACTTC. This translates into CASSPNIHREPTGYF.

This chain links TRBV7-2 with TRBJ2-3; D is unclear. V was cut by 5 bases and J by 5 bases, with 17 bases left in between. Germline V lookup: CDR1 SGHTA, CDR2 FQGNSA. CDR3 length equals 15 residues. The CDR3 sequence: CASSPPPLDGDTQYF. The CDR3, as DNA: TGTGCCAGCAGCCCACCCCCCCTAGATGGAGATACGCAGTATTTT.

V usage is TRBV27 and J usage is TRBJ2-7, with 9 bases fitting TRBD1. V was pared by 5 bases and J by 3 bases, with 11 bases of the junction left unmatched. The V gene's germline CDR1 is MNHEY and CDR2 SMNVEV (reference sequence). This CDR3 has 16 amino acids. Here the CDR3 reads CASSMRGTGLVYEQYF. CDR3 sequence (DNA): TGTGCCAGCAGTATGCGCGGGACAGGGCTTGTCTACGAGCAGTACTTC.

This clone was detected a few times. V is TRBV28 and J is TRBJ2-1; TRBD1 matches 7 bases. This CDR3 comprises 14 residues. V was pared by 5 bases and J by 7 bases, with 8 bases of the junction left unmatched. CDR1 is MDHEN and CDR2 is SYDVKM in the germline V gene. The CDR3 loop is CASSGTGVWNEQFF. The CDR3 nucleotides read TGTGCCAGCAGTGGAACAGGGGTGTGGAATGAGCAGTTCTTC. The full variable domain, its missing parts supplied by reference TRBV28 and TRBJ2-1, is DVKVTQSSRYLVKRTGEKVFLECVQDMDHENMFWYRQDPGLGLRLIYFSYDVKMKEKGDIPEGYSVSREKKERFSLILESASTNQTSMYLCASSGTGVWNEQFFGPGTRLTVL.

This clone is a singleton in its sample. CDR3 residues: CASSVGPSGSDTQYF. The CDR3 DNA follows: TGTGCCAGCAGCGTAGGCCCCTCGGGTTCAGATACGCAGTATTTT. This sequence joins TRBV9 and TRBJ2-3; D not resolved. The CDR3 covers 15 residues. Trimming took off 0 bases at V and 4 bases at J, with 12 bases between the two ends. Germline CDR1 SGDLS, CDR2 YYNGEE.

Notes on this clone: This may be a read error, as it is one base from a much larger clone. This sample includes further DNA sequences coding for the same CDR3. J is TRBJ2-3 and V is TRBV29-1, with TRBD2 matching 8 bases. This CDR3 contains 15 residues. In germline, CDR1 is SQVTM, CDR2 ANQGSEA. The CDR3 bases are TGCAGCGTGCGTCTTAGCGGGGCTAGCACAGACACGCAGTATTTT. Protein sequence: CSVRLSGASTDTQYF.

The genes are TRBV28 and TRBJ2-7; 13 bases agree with TRBD2. Trimming cost V 8 bases and J 0 bases; bases outside gene matches: 4. Germline V lookup: CDR1 MDHEN, CDR2 SYDVKM. The CDR3 totals 15 residues. The CDR3 DNA reads as TGTGCCAGCGGCCGGACTAGCGGGGGCTCCTACGAGCAGTACTTC. Translation: CASGRTSGGSYEQYF.

CDR3 amino acids: CASSGGQGAWNEQFF. The CDR3, as DNA: TGCGCCAGCAGCGGTGGACAGGGGGCTTGGAATGAGCAGTTCTTC. The chain recombines TRBV5-1 with TRBJ2-1; TRBD1 matches at 11 bases. This CDR3 is 15 amino acids long. Germline V gene lookup returns CDR1 SGHRS and CDR2 YFSETQ. With V trimmed by 4 bases and J by 7 bases, 7 bases remained unmatched.

Points on this clone: Other DNA sequences in this specimen translate into the identical CDR3. The chain recombines TRBV5-1 with TRBJ2-5, with a tentative D call TRBD2 (5 bases). CDR1 and CDR2 from the germline V gene are SGHRS and YFSETQ. This CDR3 spans 15 amino acids. Trimming removed 0 bases from V and 5 bases from J, with 14 bases in between. The CDR3 reads CASSLESAGWETQYF. Written as DNA, the CDR3 is TGCGCCAGCAGCTTGGAGTCGGCGGGTTGGGAGACCCAGTACTTC.

The chain recombines TRBV28 with TRBJ2-1; the D is unclear. Trimming shortened V by 6 bases and J by 9 bases, and 15 bases separated the two germline ends. The CDR3 runs to 13 residues. The germline gives CDR1 MDHEN, CDR2 SYDVKM. CDR3 coding DNA: TGTGCCAGCAGCCTACTCCTAGGGTCTGAGCAGTTCTTC. Translation gives CASSLLLGSEQFF.

The chain links TRBV30 to TRBJ2-2, with 7 positions matching TRBD2. CDR3 length: 19 amino acids. Trimming cost V 0 bases and J 2 bases; bases outside gene matches: 15. CDR1 GTSNPN and CDR2 SVGIG come from the germline V gene (reference sequence). CDR3 protein: CAWSVAFRSRDYNTGELFF. The CDR3 bases are TGTGCCTGGAGTGTGGCTTTCCGATCTAGGGACTACAACACCGGGGAGCTGTTTTTT. The full variable domain, its missing parts supplied by reference TRBV30 and TRBJ2-2, is SQTIHQWPATLVQPVGSPLSLECTVEGTSNPNLYWYRQAAGRGLQLLFYSVGIGQISSEVPQNLSASRPQDRQFILSSKKLLLSDSGFYLCAWSVAFRSRDYNTGELFFGEGSRLTVL.

The V call is TRBV7-9, the J call TRBJ2-1, with 8 bases identical to TRBD1. In germline, CDR1 is SEHNR, CDR2 FQNEAQ (reference sequence). V was pared by 5 bases and J by 9 bases, with 6 bases of the junction left unmatched. The CDR3 has 13 amino acids. The chain's CDR3 is CASSTTGDSEQFF. The DNA for the CDR3 is TGTGCCAGCAGCACGACAGGGGATAGTGAGCAGTTCTTC.